This T cell receptor (beta chain) was recovered during a study of molecular identifiers for immune sequencing clone quantification. There are many counts of this clonotype. The germline V gene has CDR1 SEHNR and CDR2 FQNEAQ (reference sequence). The V end was cut by 5 bases, the J end by 3 bases, with 15 bases between. This CDR3 contains 15 residues. TCRdb redid the calling of the PCR reads with MiXCR, one entry per CDR3 protein. The table lists over 600,000 distinct CDR3 sequences, about 20% of them singletons. The TCR sequence derives from a human donor in good health. Some libraries in this study had Jurkat cell RNA spiked in. The chain combines TRBV7-9 with TRBJ2-3; D is possibly TRBD1 (5 bases). The sequencing input was naive CD8+ T cells from blood, with Jurkat cell RNA spiked in. Subset: FACS-sorted CD8+CD4-CCR7+CD45RA+ naive T cells. CDR3 DNA: TGTGCCAGCAGCCCTCCCCCAGGGAAAACAGATACGCAGTATTTT. Protein: CASSPPPGKTDTQYF.